Below are 28 T cell receptor beta chains sequenced from a single sample in a study of T cells in Graves' hyperthyroidism and ophthalmopathy (dated by TCRdb to about 2019). The method was multiplex PCR. Sequencing took place on an Illumina HiSeq 2000. The TCR beta CDR3 regions were amplified from RNA transcripts. The first round of RT-PCR for the TCR CDR3 was performed with the HTBI primer set and the Qiagen OneStep RT-PCR kit. TCRdb itself trimmed the public reads at Q25 with fastp, ran MiXCR and retained productive beta chains. Each CDR3 protein appears once, grouped with its most common genes and DNA. The sample data list over 250,000 distinct CDR3 sequences, and around 15% of these were observed just once. The ten largest clones represent 34% of the sample. The sample was blood. Every receptor here comes from a middle-aged woman with Graves' ophthalmopathy.

The V gene is TRBV20-1, the J gene TRBJ2-5, with 10 bases identical to TRBD1. V lost 5 bases and J lost 5; bases outside the gene matches: 23. The CDR3 runs 19 residues. The germline CDR1 and CDR2 sequences are DFQATT and SNEGSKA (reference sequence). The CDR3 DNA reads as TGCAGTGCTGAGGACTTAGGGACAGGGGAATCGTTGCGGATCGAGACCCAGTACTTC. Translation gives CSAEDLGTGESLRIETQYF.

This clonotype was recorded many times. CDR3 sequence reads: CSASRSAGWNTEAFF. As DNA, the CDR3 is TGCAGTGCTAGCCGCTCCGCAGGGTGGAACACTGAAGCTTTCTTT. The chain recombines TRBV20-1 with TRBJ1-1; D possibly corresponds to TRBD1 (5 bases). The germline CDR1 and CDR2 sequences are DFQATT and SNEGSKA (reference sequence). Trimming left V 3 bases short and J 1 base short, with 15 bases between. There are 15 residues in the CDR3.

Ten or more counts support this clonotype. The rearrangement links TRBV20-1 to TRBJ2-3; D may be TRBD1 (5 bases). Trimming left V 6 bases short and J 0 bases short, with 7 bases between. Germline-derived CDR1 and CDR2 are DFQATT and SNEGSKA (reference sequence). There are 12 residues in the CDR3. The CDR3 sequence: CSAKGSTDTQYF. CDR3 coding DNA: TGCAGTGCGAAGGGGAGCACAGATACGCAGTATTTT.

Only one count was recorded for this clonotype. The rearrangement uses TRBV28 and TRBJ2-4; D uncertain. Germline assignment: CDR1 MDHEN and CDR2 SYDVKM. CDR3 length: 14 residues. V was clipped by 2 bases and J by 2 bases, with 7 bases between them. CDR3 coding DNA: TGTGCCAGCAGTTTAGTTGGAACCAAAAACATTCAGTACTTC. It translates to CASSLVGTKNIQYF.

V gene TRBV11-2 combines with J gene TRBJ2-7; 9 nucleotides agree with TRBD1. The CDR3 totals 17 residues. The junction had 16 bases not matched to a gene; V was cut back by 4 bases and J by 6 bases. Germline CDR1 is SGHAT and CDR2 is FQNNGV. The CDR3 reads CASSSFGAGTGPSEQYF. The CDR3 DNA reads as TGTGCCAGCAGCTCCTTTGGGGCCGGGACAGGGCCCTCCGAGCAGTACTTC.

This clonotype came up a few times. This sequence joins TRBV11-3 and TRBJ1-2; 7 bases fit TRBD1. CDR3 length: 13 amino acids. Germline lookup yields CDR1 SGHNT and CDR2 YENEEA. V was clipped by 5 bases and J by 4 bases; unmatched bases: 4. As DNA, the CDR3 is TGTGCCAGCAGCATACAGGGGATCTATGGCTACACCTTC. Translated: CASSIQGIYGYTF.

This clonotype was seen a few times. The chain links TRBV12-3 or TRBV12-4 to TRBJ2-1, with a weak D call TRBD1 (5 bases). The CDR3 consists of 18 residues. The V and J ends lost 9 bases and 6 bases respectively, with 30 bases between them. The CDR3 nucleotides are TGTGCCAGTAATCCAACGTCGGCGGCAGGGCCTTACTCCAATGAGCAGTTCTTC. Its translation: CASNPTSAAGPYSNEQFF.

This clonotype was seen at least ten times. The V and J genes are TRBV29-1 and TRBJ2-5; the match to TRBD2 covers 9 bases. There are 15 residues in the CDR3. The junction had 9 bases not matched to a gene; V was cut back by 5 bases and J by 2 bases. The V gene's germline CDR1 is SQVTM and CDR2 ANQGSEA. CDR3 loop: CSVTLAGSSQETQYF. The CDR3 DNA is TGCAGCGTTACGCTAGCGGGGAGCTCTCAAGAGACCCAGTACTTC.

The sample holds many counts of this clonotype. The chain has TRBV24-1 and TRBJ2-7; D unclear. V was trimmed by 1 base and J by 3 bases, leaving 0 bases between them. The CDR3 runs 11 residues. In germline, CDR1 is KGHDR, CDR2 SFDVKD. Here the CDR3 DNA reads TGTGCCACCAGTGATTTCTACGAGCAGTACTTC. Translating it yields CATSDFYEQYF.

In this sample, this clonotype turned up a few times. The rearrangement uses TRBV5-4 and TRBJ1-1, with 8 bases aligning to TRBD1. The CDR3 consists of 15 residues. V shed 5 bases and J 5 bases; nucleotides not matched to a gene: 11. CDR1 SGHNT and CDR2 YYREEE come from the germline V gene (reference sequence). The CDR3, as DNA: TGTGCCAGCAGTTCTAGGGGGACAGGTCGGACTGAAGCTTTCTTT. Translation: CASSSRGTGRTEAFF.

This clonotype appeared many times. The chain's CDR3 is CASSRGLAYNEQFF. The DNA of the CDR3 is TGTGCCAGCAGCCGGGGACTAGCCTACAATGAGCAGTTCTTC. The chain is built from TRBV3-1 and TRBJ2-1, with TRBD2 matching over 8 bases. The germline CDR1 and CDR2 sequences are LGHDT and YNNKEL (reference sequence). This CDR3 has 14 residues. J was trimmed by 2 bases and V by 4 bases; bases with no gene match: 1.

This clonotype was observed a handful of times. V usage is TRBV30 and J usage is TRBJ1-1; D is unclear. This CDR3 has 11 residues. The V gene's germline CDR1 is GTSNPN and CDR2 SVGIG (reference sequence). Trimming cost V 3 bases and J 5 bases, with 7 bases left between them. CDR3 in amino acids: CAWSERTEAFF. The CDR3 DNA is TGTGCCTGGAGCGAGAGAACTGAAGCTTTCTTT.

This chain links TRBV20-1 with TRBJ1-5, with TRBD1 matching 7 bases. Germline CDR1 is DFQATT and CDR2 is SNEGSKA (reference sequence). J gave up 2 bases and V 6 bases, and 4 bases lay outside the gene matches. The CDR3 totals 13 residues. Written as DNA, the CDR3 is TGCAGTGCCGGGGGACAGCGCAATCAGCCCCAGCATTTT. Translated: CSAGGQRNQPQHF.

The V call is TRBV13, the J call TRBJ2-3; no reliable D call. The CDR3 extends over 15 amino acids. Germline V gene sequence: CDR1 PRHDT, CDR2 FYEKMQ (reference sequence). V shed 5 bases and J shed 1 base, with 13 bases lying between them. The CDR3 loop reads CASSGELLGTDTQYF. DNA of the CDR3: TGTGCCAGCAGCGGGGAACTCCTGGGCACAGATACGCAGTATTTT. The variable domain in full, completed from reference TRBV13 and TRBJ2-3, reads AAGVIQSPRHLIKEKRETATLKCYPIPRHDTVYWYQQGPGQDPQFLISFYEKMQSDKGSIPDRFSAQQFSDYHSELNMSSLELGDSALYFCASSGELLGTDTQYFGPGTRLTVL.

This clonotype came up many times. This chain links TRBV5-6 with TRBJ2-3; 7 bases line up with TRBD1. The CDR3 sequence is 15 residues long. Germline CDR1 reads SGHDT; CDR2 reads YYEEEE. The trim removed 4 bases at V and 8 bases at J, leaving 13 bases unmatched. CDR3 DNA: TGTGCCAGCAGCCCCGGGCAAGGGGGCGGCCGTACGCAGTATTTT. This translates into CASSPGQGGGRTQYF.

This chain uses TRBV19 with TRBJ2-2; no definite D call. The V end lost 10 bases, the J end lost 6 bases, and 21 bases lay between the germline ends. CDR1 is LNHDA, CDR2 SQIVND, per germline (reference sequence). The CDR3 sequence is 15 residues long. The CDR3 sequence is CATSAQPVVPGELFF. CDR3 nucleotide sequence: TGTGCCACCAGCGCGCAGCCCGTGGTTCCCGGGGAGCTGTTTTTT.

CDR3 in amino acids: CASSRELQGSDTQYF. CDR3 sequence (DNA): TGTGCCAGCAGCCGGGAACTCCAAGGCTCAGATACGCAGTATTTT. The chain carries TRBV9 and TRBJ2-3; perhaps TRBD2 as D (5 bases). V was pared by 4 bases and J by 4 bases, with 16 bases between. CDR1 and CDR2 (germline): SGDLS, YYNGEE. The CDR3 is 15 amino acids.

This clonotype has a count of ten or more. V gene TRBV2 combines with J gene TRBJ2-7; 13 nucleotides align to TRBD2. V trimming: 0 bases; J trimming: 6 bases; junction bases outside the gene matches: 5. The CDR3 spans 16 residues. Germline loops: CDR1 SNHLY, CDR2 FYNNEI. In nucleotides, the CDR3 is TGTGCCAGCAGTGAAGCGCGGGGACTAGCGGGGATCGAGCAGTACTTC. Its protein product is CASSEARGLAGIEQYF.

This clonotype was observed at least ten times. V and J are TRBV3-1 and TRBJ2-7; D is undetermined. The V end lost 2 bases, the J end lost 6 bases, and 11 bases lay between the germline ends. The CDR3 spans 13 residues. Germline CDR1 LGHDT, CDR2 YNNKEL (reference sequence). The CDR3 sequence: CASSQHRASEQYF. CDR3 in DNA: TGTGCCAGCAGCCAACATCGCGCGTCCGAGCAGTACTTC.

The table lists this clonotype with a few counts. The chain has TRBV5-4 and TRBJ2-4, with 10 nucleotides matching TRBD1. V was clipped by 2 bases and J by 4 bases; unmatched bases: 3. Germline-derived CDR1 and CDR2 are SGHNT and YYREEE (reference sequence). This CDR3 has 15 amino acids. In DNA, the CDR3 is TGTGCCAGCAGCTTTCCGGGACAGGGGAAAAACATTCAGTACTTC. Its translation is CASSFPGQGKNIQYF.

This clonotype came up many times. This chain uses TRBV6-2 or TRBV6-3 with TRBJ2-2; D might be TRBD1 (5 bases). Germline CDR1 and CDR2: MNHEY and SVGEGT. V was trimmed by 0 bases and J by 5 bases, leaving 13 bases between them. CDR3 length equals 16 residues. The CDR3 nucleotides read TGTGCCAGCAGTTACTCATACAGGCGGAGAACCGGGGAGCTGTTTTTT. This encodes CASSYSYRRRTGELFF.

This clonotype has at least ten counts. V and J are TRBV11-2 and TRBJ2-7; D not certain. V dropped 0 bases and J dropped 7 bases, with 7 bases sitting between them. The CDR3 sequence is 12 residues long. Germline values: CDR1 SGHAT, CDR2 FQNNGV. CDR3 amino acids: CASSLDFAEQYF. DNA of the CDR3: TGTGCCAGCAGCTTAGATTTTGCAGAGCAGTACTTC.

The rearrangement uses TRBV2 and TRBJ1-5, with TRBD1 as a possible D gene (5 bases). Germline CDR1 and CDR2: SNHLY and FYNNEI. The V end lost 6 bases, the J end lost 4 bases, and 13 bases lay between the germline ends. This CDR3 contains 14 residues. CDR3 nucleotide sequence: TGTGCCAGCAGCTGGGGGGGGGGGAATCAGCCCCAGCATTTT. This sequence encodes CASSWGGGNQPQHF.

This clonotype was seen many times. V is TRBV12-3 or TRBV12-4 and J is TRBJ1-1; no clear D. Trimming took 6 bases from V and 1 from J, leaving 9 bases between them. This CDR3 spans 13 amino acids. CDR3 bases: TGTGCCAGCAGCCCCTATGGGAACACTGAAGCTTTCTTT. This translates into CASSPYGNTEAFF.

Ten or more counts support this clonotype. The genes are TRBV12-3 or TRBV12-4 and TRBJ1-1; D unresolved. The CDR3 extends over 14 amino acids. V dropped 3 bases and J dropped 0 bases, with 8 bases sitting between them. The CDR3 reads CASSFLAMNTEAFF. In nucleotides, the CDR3 is TGTGCCAGCAGTTTCTTGGCTATGAACACTGAAGCTTTCTTT.

This chain connects TRBV7-9 to TRBJ2-1; a weak D match, TRBD1 (6 bases). The CDR3 has 16 residues. Between the trimmed V and J ends, which lost 6 bases and 7 bases, there was a span of 22 bases. CDR1 and CDR2 from the germline V gene are SEHNR and FQNEAQ (reference sequence). The CDR3 here is CASSPGSMKGVNEQFF. The DNA for the CDR3 is TGTGCCAGCAGTCCCGGCTCGATGAAGGGGGTAAATGAGCAGTTCTTC.

This clonotype has at least ten counts. V is TRBV7-2 and J is TRBJ1-5, with 11 bases aligning to TRBD1. The J segment lost 3 bases and the V segment lost 5 bases, leaving 3 bases of the junction unmatched. CDR3 length: 15 amino acids. Germline loops: CDR1 SGHTA, CDR2 FQGNSA. CDR3 bases: TGTGCCAGCAGCAGGACAGGGGGCCTCAATCAGCCCCAGCATTTT. It encodes CASSRTGGLNQPQHF.

This clonotype was recorded at least ten times. The J gene is TRBJ1-5, the V gene TRBV11-2; maybe TRBD1 (5 bases). Germline V gene data show CDR1 as SGHAT and CDR2 as FQNNGV. V was cut by 2 bases and J by 6 bases, with 14 bases left in between. The CDR3 consists of 15 residues. CDR3 sequence (DNA): TGTGCCAGCAGCTTAAGTTCGGGGGGGTCTCAGCCCCAGCATTTT. It is translated as CASSLSSGGSQPQHF.